The 32 T cell receptor beta chains given below trace back to one sample, sequenced in a study of blood T cell repertoires in COVID-19. The repertoire was sequenced with immunoSEQ multiplex PCR; TCRdb's copy has only in-frame clones and lacks some. The sample consists of over 110,000 clones, 80% to 85% of them appearing once. The sample comprised PBMCs or T cells enriched from blood (not recorded which). These receptors all stem from a man aged 35 to 55 with acute COVID-19.

J is TRBJ1-1 and V is TRBV27; 10 bases map to TRBD1. The CDR3 is made up of 16 amino acids. J was trimmed by 5 bases and V by 2 bases; bases with no gene match: 8. CDR1 and CDR2 from the germline V gene are MNHEY and SMNVEV (reference sequence). The CDR3 sequence is CASSLQPGQGRTEAFF. Written as DNA, the CDR3 is TGTGCCAGCAGTTTACAACCGGGACAGGGGAGGACTGAAGCTTTCTTT.

This chain links TRBV27 with TRBJ2-1, with TRBD2 identical over 13 bases. V dropped 2 bases and J dropped 6; count of bases not matched to a gene: 7. This CDR3 has 17 amino acids. Germline CDR1 reads MNHEY; CDR2 reads SMNVEV (reference sequence). CDR3 residues: CASSLKGLAGPGNEQFF. In nucleotides, the CDR3 is TGTGCCAGCAGTTTAAAGGGACTAGCGGGACCGGGCAATGAGCAGTTCTTC.

This clone was detected only once. The chain recombines TRBV27 with TRBJ1-1; possibly TRBD1 for D (5 bases). The germline gives CDR1 MNHEY, CDR2 SMNVEV (reference sequence). The CDR3 contains 16 residues. Trimming left V 0 bases short and J 0 bases short, with 11 bases between. The CDR3 spells CASSLSGQGLNTEAFF. The CDR3 region has the DNA TGTGCCAGCAGTTTATCAGGGCAGGGCCTGAACACTGAAGCTTTCTTT.

The count of this clone is one. As DNA, the CDR3 is TGTGCCAGCACCACTGGGGCGGTTGAAGCTTTCTTT. Translated: CASTTGAVEAFF. V usage is TRBV28 and J usage is TRBJ1-1; tentatively, D is TRBD1 (5 bases). From germline, CDR1 is MDHEN and CDR2 SYDVKM. This CDR3 is 12 amino acids long. V was clipped by 7 bases and J by 7 bases, with 13 bases between them.

This chain links TRBV2 with TRBJ1-5; D possibly corresponds to TRBD1 (6 bases). Germline CDR1 reads SNHLY; CDR2 reads FYNNEI. The CDR3 has 17 residues. V lost 2 bases and J 0 bases, leaving 14 bases between the germline ends. The CDR3, as DNA: TGTGCCAGCAGTGAATTGAGGGGGGGTAGTAGCAATCAGCCCCAGCATTTT. Translating gives CASSELRGGSSNQPQHF.

The CDR3: CASSKVTGNGYTF. CDR3 nucleotide sequence: TGTGCCAGCAGCAAAGTGACAGGAAACGGCTACACCTTC. The V call is TRBV12-3 or TRBV12-4, the J call TRBJ1-2; a possible D gene is TRBD1 (6 bases). CDR3 length: 13 residues. Trimming cost V 6 bases and J 8 bases, with 16 bases left between them.

CDR3 DNA sequence: TGTGCCAGCTCACCTACGACTGAAACCTTCGGCTACGAGCAGTACTTC. It translates to CASSPTTETFGYEQYF. This chain connects TRBV18 to TRBJ2-7; D uncertain. This CDR3 has 16 residues. Trimming pared 3 bases from V and 3 bases from J, leaving 18 bases between. Germline lookup yields CDR1 KGHSH and CDR2 LQKENI.

This chain connects TRBV19 to TRBJ2-1; D perhaps matches TRBD1 (5 bases). CDR1 and CDR2 (germline): LNHDA, SQIVND (reference sequence). The CDR3 has 12 amino acids. V lost 2 bases and J 9 bases, leaving 8 bases between the germline ends. The CDR3 is CASSIWGREQFF. CDR3 in DNA: TGTGCCAGTAGTATATGGGGCCGTGAGCAGTTCTTC.

This rearrangement joins TRBV10-1 to TRBJ1-1; D is possibly TRBD1 (5 bases). The CDR3 consists of 13 residues. From germline, CDR1 is WNHNN and CDR2 SYGVQD (reference sequence). The V end was cut by 6 bases, the J end by 4 bases, with 12 bases between. The CDR3, as DNA: TGCGCCAGCAGCCCCGGGGGTATCACTGAAGCTTTCTTT. It encodes CASSPGGITEAFF.

V is TRBV6-5 and J is TRBJ1-2, with a possible D match to TRBD1 (6 bases). The CDR3 has 13 residues. Germline CDR1 reads MNHEY; CDR2 reads SVGAGI. Trimming cost V 10 bases and J 2 bases, with 14 bases left between them. The CDR3 DNA sequence: TGTGCCACACCCGAGGGGGAGAACTATGGCTACACCTTC. Amino acid sequence: CATPEGENYGYTF.

The J gene is TRBJ1-5, the V gene TRBV7-2; TRBD1 aligns across 10 bases. The CDR3 has 16 amino acids. The V gene's germline CDR1 is SGHTA and CDR2 FQGNSA. V shed 4 bases, J shed 6 bases, and the junction held 9 bases outside the gene matches. CDR3 DNA: TGTGCCAGCAGCTCAACGACAGGGGGCGTTGGTCAGCCCCAGCATTTT. This sequence encodes CASSSTTGGVGQPQHF.

The chain carries TRBV9 and TRBJ2-1; 7 positions agree with TRBD2. J gave up 4 bases and V 3 bases, and 10 bases lay outside the gene matches. Germline V CDR1 and CDR2: SGDLS, YYNGEE. The CDR3 extends over 16 amino acids. The CDR3 sequence is CASSASGLADYNEQFF. Written as DNA, the CDR3 is TGTGCCAGCAGCGCGTCCGGGCTAGCGGATTACAATGAGCAGTTCTTC.

The chain links TRBV5-5 to TRBJ1-4; 7 nucleotides line up with TRBD1. There are 16 residues in the CDR3. Germline V gene lookup returns CDR1 SGHKS and CDR2 YYEKEE (reference sequence). J lost 0 bases, V lost 4 bases, and 6 bases had no gene match. The CDR3 is CASSPDRDATNEKLFF. CDR3 coding DNA: TGTGCCAGCAGCCCTGACAGGGATGCAACTAATGAAAAACTGTTTTTT. The full variable domain, with the rest looked up from reference TRBV5-5 and TRBJ1-4, is DAGVTQSPTHLIKTRGQQVTLRCSPISGHKSVSWYQQVLGQGPQFIFQYYEKEERGRGNFPDRFSARQFPNYSSELNVNALLLGDSALYLCASSPDRDATNEKLFFGSGTQLSVL.

This chain uses TRBV4-2 with TRBJ2-1; 9 bases line up with TRBD2. The junction had 3 bases not matched to a gene; V was cut back by 1 base and J by 2 bases. The CDR3 extends over 16 amino acids. Germline CDR1 LGHNA, CDR2 YNFKEQ. As DNA, the CDR3 is TGTGCCAGCAGCCAAGGGGGCGGGGGGGCCTACAATGAGCAGTTCTTC. It specifies CASSQGGGGAYNEQFF.

This CDR3 reads CASSQGTVGYQPQHF. For the CDR3, the DNA is TGTGCCAGCAGCCAGGGAACCGTAGGGTATCAGCCCCAGCATTTT. The rearrangement uses TRBV7-2 and TRBJ1-5, with D perhaps TRBD1 (5 bases). This CDR3 contains 15 residues. In germline, CDR1 is SGHTA, CDR2 FQGNSA. V dropped 5 bases and J dropped 5 bases, with 16 bases sitting between them. Filled out from reference TRBV7-2 and TRBJ1-5, the complete variable domain reads GAGVSQSPSNKVTEKGKDVELRCDPISGHTALYWYRQSLGQGLEFLIYFQGNSAPDKSGLPSDRFSAERTGGSVSTLTIQRTQQEDSAVYLCASSQGTVGYQPQHFGDGTRLSIL.

V is TRBV7-8 and J is TRBJ2-1; D unclear. This CDR3 spans 17 amino acids. V dropped 5 bases and J dropped 0 bases, with 17 bases sitting between them. Germline assignment: CDR1 SGHVS and CDR2 FQNEAQ. CDR3 protein: CASSPLIFDNSYNEQFF. CDR3 nucleotides: TGTGCCAGCAGCCCTTTAATTTTCGACAACTCCTACAATGAGCAGTTCTTC.

The V call is TRBV30, the J call TRBJ2-7; the D gene is possibly TRBD2 (6 bases). V lost 3 bases, J lost 2 bases, and 8 bases lay in between. CDR1 GTSNPN and CDR2 SVGIG come from the germline V gene (reference sequence). The CDR3 contains 12 residues. The CDR3: CAWRRDAYEQYF. The DNA for the CDR3 is TGTGCCTGGAGGCGGGACGCCTACGAGCAGTACTTC.

This clone was counted only a few times. V is TRBV9 and J is TRBJ2-7; the D gene is possibly TRBD1 (6 bases). This CDR3 has 14 residues. V dropped 0 bases and J dropped 0 bases, with 7 bases sitting between them. Germline CDR1 and CDR2: SGDLS and YYNGEE. The CDR3 is CASSVGDNSYEQYF. The CDR3 DNA sequence: TGTGCCAGCAGCGTAGGGGACAACTCCTACGAGCAGTACTTC.

This rearrangement joins TRBV5-1 to TRBJ1-6; tentatively, D is TRBD1 (5 bases). From germline, CDR1 is SGHRS and CDR2 YFSETQ. The CDR3 has 17 residues. Trimming removed 6 bases at V and 9 bases at J, with 25 bases between. The CDR3 nucleotides read TGCGCCAGCAAATCAGGGAACGACCAAACCAGCCTTTCACCCCTCCACTTT. Amino acids: CASKSGNDQTSLSPLHF.

V usage is TRBV29-1 and J usage is TRBJ1-1; TRBD1 aligns across 7 bases. CDR1 and CDR2 from the germline V gene are SQVTM and ANQGSEA. V trimming: 7 bases; J trimming: 10 bases; junction bases outside the gene matches: 15. The CDR3 is 13 amino acids. CDR3 nucleotides: TGCAGCGCAGATCGGACAGGTCAGAACAGAGCTTTCTTT. Amino acid sequence: CSADRTGQNRAFF.

The chain has TRBV18 and TRBJ1-6; D remains ambiguous. Trimming left V 3 bases short and J 0 bases short, with 6 bases between. The length of the CDR3 is 15 residues. From germline, CDR1 is KGHSH and CDR2 LQKENI. CDR3 sequence reads: CASSPSSSYNSPLHF. CDR3 nucleotides: TGTGCCAGCTCACCGTCGAGCTCCTATAATTCACCCCTCCACTTT.

V and J are TRBV7-2 and TRBJ2-1; 10 positions agree with TRBD2. Germline trimming cut 2 bases from V and 0 bases from J; bases unmatched to any gene: 4. Germline V gene data show CDR1 as SGHTA and CDR2 as FQGNSA. The CDR3 extends over 17 amino acids. CDR3 sequence: CASSLSPSGSSYNEQFF. In nucleotides, the CDR3 is TGTGCCAGCAGCTTAAGTCCTAGCGGGAGCTCCTACAATGAGCAGTTCTTC.

This clone showed up just a few times. This chain uses TRBV2 with TRBJ2-7; 10 nucleotides match TRBD1. V trimming: 11 bases; J trimming: 3 bases; junction bases outside the gene matches: 7. Germline CDR1 is SNHLY and CDR2 is FYNNEI. This CDR3 has 13 amino acids. The CDR3 loop reads CAGRTGGDYEQYF. CDR3 nucleotide sequence: TGTGCCGGTCGGACAGGGGGTGACTACGAGCAGTACTTC.

The chain has TRBV4-1 and TRBJ2-3; 8 positions agree with TRBD2. The CDR3 is 15 amino acids. Germline-derived CDR1 and CDR2 are MGHRA and YSYEKL. V shed 4 bases and J 1 base; nucleotides not matched to a gene: 4. CDR3 protein: CASSPREGGTDTQYF. The CDR3 DNA reads as TGCGCCAGCAGCCCCCGGGAGGGGGGCACAGATACGCAGTATTTT.

The rearrangement joins TRBV16 to TRBJ1-1; a weak D match, TRBD1 (5 bases). Deletions cut 4 bases from V and 2 bases from J, with 17 bases between. The CDR3 is 16 amino acids. Germline CDR1 is KGHSY and CDR2 is FQNENV. CDR3 nucleotides: TGTGCCAGCAGCCTGTCGCAGCGGGGCGCAAACACTGAAGCTTTCTTT. Translation gives CASSLSQRGANTEAFF. The full variable domain, its missing parts supplied by reference TRBV16 and TRBJ1-1, is GEEVAQTPKHLVRGEGQKAKLYCAPIKGHSYVFWYQQVLKNEFKFLISFQNENVFDETGMPKERFSAKCLPNSPCSLEIQATKLEDSAVYFCASSLSQRGANTEAFFGQGTRLTVV.

This rearrangement joins TRBV6-2 or TRBV6-3 to TRBJ1-6; D not resolved. CDR3 size: 15 residues. V was pared by 6 bases and J by 7 bases, with 16 bases between. Germline V gene data show CDR1 as MNHEY and CDR2 as SVGEGT. CDR3 bases: TGTGCCAGCAGCCTACTGATCAGGCAGAATTCACCCCTCCACTTT. This sequence encodes CASSLLIRQNSPLHF.

The gene calls are TRBV24-1 and TRBJ2-1; 12 bases fit TRBD2. The CDR3 has 15 residues. V lost 7 bases to trimming and J lost 5 bases; unmatched junction nucleotides: 5. The germline V gene has CDR1 KGHDR and CDR2 SFDVKD. In nucleotides, the CDR3 is TGTGCCACCAGCAGGACTAGCGGGGTAAACAATGAGCAGTTCTTC. This gives the protein CATSRTSGVNNEQFF.

Written as DNA, the CDR3 is TGTGCCAGTAGTTATTCGGGCGGGGGGGCCTTAAACACGCAGTATTTT. Translation: CASSYSGGGALNTQYF. This chain connects TRBV19 to TRBJ2-3; 9 positions agree with TRBD2. V lost 5 bases, J lost 9 bases, and 15 bases stayed unmatched. The CDR3 has 16 amino acids. CDR1 and CDR2 (germline): LNHDA, SQIVND (reference sequence).

The V call is TRBV28, the J call TRBJ2-3, with 7 bases fitting TRBD2. This CDR3 spans 13 amino acids. Germline V gene lookup returns CDR1 MDHEN and CDR2 SYDVKM. J gave up 3 bases and V 7 bases, and 4 bases lay outside the gene matches. Here the CDR3 DNA reads TGTGCCAGCAACGGCGGGAGTACAGATACGCAGTATTTT. Encoded protein: CASNGGSTDTQYF.

This chain links TRBV4-1 with TRBJ2-1; 7 bases line up with TRBD2. This CDR3 is 15 amino acids long. After removal of 4 bases from V and 7 bases from J, the junction contained 10 bases not matched to a gene. Germline V gene data show CDR1 as MGHRA and CDR2 as YSYEKL. The CDR3 DNA is TGCGCCAGCAGCCCCTCGACGGGGGGAGGGAATGAGCAGTTCTTC. It specifies CASSPSTGGGNEQFF.

This clone was detected a few times. The chain carries TRBV4-3 and TRBJ2-2; D is uncertain. This CDR3 is built from 13 residues. Trimming took off 0 bases at V and 9 bases at J, with 8 bases between the two ends. Germline V gene sequence: CDR1 LGHNA, CDR2 YSLEER. DNA of the CDR3: TGCGCCAGCAGCCAAGAGGTACTACGGGAGCTGTTTTTT. This encodes CASSQEVLRELFF.

This clone was seen only a few times. V gene TRBV27 combines with J gene TRBJ2-1, with D maybe TRBD2 (5 bases). The germline gives CDR1 MNHEY, CDR2 SMNVEV (reference sequence). This CDR3 is 15 amino acids long. V was cut by 1 base and J by 4 bases, with 11 bases left in between. CDR3 region: CASSLLSGNYNEQFF. CDR3 nucleotide sequence: TGTGCCAGCAGTTTATTGTCGGGGAATTACAATGAGCAGTTCTTC.